These 3 T cell receptor beta chains originate from one sample sequenced in a study of cytomegalovirus exposure and HLA in healthy donors. In the PCR, 60 Vbeta and 13 Jbeta primers were used. Sequenced by immunoSEQ multiplex PCR; TCRdb stores in-frame clones only, minus some. This table lists about 46,000 clones. The sample comprised PBMCs. These receptors all come from a woman aged 35 to 49 in good health and CMV-seronegative.

The rearrangement uses TRBV7-9 and TRBJ2-3; no clear D gene. This CDR3 is built from 14 residues. Looked up from germline, CDR1 is SEHNR and CDR2 is FQNEAQ (reference sequence). Trimming removed 2 bases from V and 4 bases from J, with 10 bases in between. This CDR3 reads CASSLSFAADTQYF. The CDR3 nucleotides read TGTGCCAGCAGCTTAAGCTTTGCGGCAGATACGCAGTATTTT.

As to this clone: This CDR3 is also generated by other DNA sequences in the sample. V and J are TRBV5-1 and TRBJ2-1; 8 bases are a match to TRBD1. Per germline, CDR1 SGHRS and CDR2 YFSETQ. CDR3 length: 15 residues. Germline trimming cut 3 bases from V and 7 bases from J; bases unmatched to any gene: 9. CDR3 nucleotide sequence: TGCGCCAGCAGCTCCGGACAGGGCGTCTCGAATGAGCAGTTCTTC. It codes for CASSSGQGVSNEQFF.

This rearrangement joins TRBV27 to TRBJ1-5; 11 nucleotides line up with TRBD1. From germline, CDR1 is MNHEY and CDR2 SMNVEV (reference sequence). The V segment lost 4 bases and the J segment 2 bases; nucleotides outside the gene matches: 7. The CDR3 is made up of 17 amino acids. Here the CDR3 DNA reads TGTGCCAGCAGTTCCGGACAGGGGGCGCCCGGCAATCAGCCCCAGCATTTT. It yields the protein CASSSGQGAPGNQPQHF.